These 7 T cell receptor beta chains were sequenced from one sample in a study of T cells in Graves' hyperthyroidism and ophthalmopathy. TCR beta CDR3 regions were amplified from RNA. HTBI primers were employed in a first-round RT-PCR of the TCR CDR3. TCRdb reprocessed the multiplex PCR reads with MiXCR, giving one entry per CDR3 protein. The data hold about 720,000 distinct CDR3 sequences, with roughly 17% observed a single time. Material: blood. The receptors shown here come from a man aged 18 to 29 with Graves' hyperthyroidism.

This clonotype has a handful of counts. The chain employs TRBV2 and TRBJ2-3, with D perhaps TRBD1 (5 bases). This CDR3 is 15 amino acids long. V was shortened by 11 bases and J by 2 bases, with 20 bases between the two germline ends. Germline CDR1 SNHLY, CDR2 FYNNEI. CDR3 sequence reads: CARSLFRVHTDTQYF. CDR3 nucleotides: TGTGCCCGCTCATTATTCAGGGTGCACACAGATACGCAGTATTTT.

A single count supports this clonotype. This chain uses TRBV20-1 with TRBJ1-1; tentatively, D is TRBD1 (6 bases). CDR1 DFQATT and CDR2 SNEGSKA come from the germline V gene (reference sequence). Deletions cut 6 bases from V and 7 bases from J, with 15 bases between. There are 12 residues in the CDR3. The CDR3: CSAHSPGDEAFF. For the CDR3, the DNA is TGCAGTGCCCACTCGCCAGGGGATGAAGCTTTCTTT.

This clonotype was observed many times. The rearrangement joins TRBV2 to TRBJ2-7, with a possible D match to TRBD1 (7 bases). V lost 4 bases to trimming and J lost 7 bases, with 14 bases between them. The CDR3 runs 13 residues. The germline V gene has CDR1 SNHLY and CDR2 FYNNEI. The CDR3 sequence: CASSGQGGGEQYF. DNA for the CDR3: TGTGCCAGCAGTGGACAGGGAGGCGGAGAGCAGTACTTC.

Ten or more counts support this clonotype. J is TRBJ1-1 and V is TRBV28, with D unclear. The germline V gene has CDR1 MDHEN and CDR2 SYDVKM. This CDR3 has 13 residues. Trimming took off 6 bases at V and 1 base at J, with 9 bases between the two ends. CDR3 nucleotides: TGTGCCAGCAGCTTGTCACAGAACACTGAAGCTTTCTTT. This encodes CASSLSQNTEAFF.

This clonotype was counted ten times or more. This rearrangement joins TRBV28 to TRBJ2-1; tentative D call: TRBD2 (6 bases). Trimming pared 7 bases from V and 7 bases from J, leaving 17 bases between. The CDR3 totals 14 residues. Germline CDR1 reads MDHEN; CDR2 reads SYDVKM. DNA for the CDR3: TGTGCCAGCACCCGGGCGGGGACCCTGAATGAGCAGTTCTTC. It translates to CASTRAGTLNEQFF.

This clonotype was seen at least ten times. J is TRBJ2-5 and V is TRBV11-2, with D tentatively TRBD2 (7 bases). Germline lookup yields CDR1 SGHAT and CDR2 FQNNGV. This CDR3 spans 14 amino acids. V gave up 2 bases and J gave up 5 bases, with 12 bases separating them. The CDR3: CASSLSGGWETQYF. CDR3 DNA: TGTGCCAGCAGCTTATCGGGGGGCTGGGAGACCCAGTACTTC.

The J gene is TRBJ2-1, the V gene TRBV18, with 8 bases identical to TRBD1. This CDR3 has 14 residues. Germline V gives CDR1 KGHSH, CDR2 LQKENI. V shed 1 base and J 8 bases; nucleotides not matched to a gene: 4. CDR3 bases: TGTGCCAGCTCACCACGGGCAGGGGGCGATGAGCAGTTCTTC. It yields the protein CASSPRAGGDEQFF.